This T cell receptor (beta chain) was identified during a study of T cells in Graves' hyperthyroidism and ophthalmopathy. Study results and caveats: Ophthalmopathy was told apart from stable hyperthyroidism by a 13 V-J model.

Each diagnosis drew on symptoms, thyroxine, TRAb, thyroid ultrasound and orbital computed tomography findings. The PBMCs were sourced from fresh peripheral blood (about 10 ml). V was pared by 3 bases and J by 3 bases, with 10 bases of the junction left unmatched. The CDR3 covers 18 residues. CDR1 is DFQATT, CDR2 SNEGSKA, per germline (reference sequence). This clonotype was seen many times. Its antigen is still unknown. TCR beta CDR3 regions were amplified from RNA transcripts. During a first-round RT-PCR of the TCR CDR3, the HTBI primer set was used. Using its own MiXCR run on the multiplex PCR reads, TCRdb lists one record per CDR3 protein. The data show fewer than 350,000 distinct CDR3 sequences, 15% to 20% seen once.

The rearrangement links TRBV20-1 to TRBJ2-2, with 13 bases aligning to TRBD2. Sequencing was done on a sample of blood. This clonotype was sampled from a man in his fifties with Graves' ophthalmopathy. The CDR3 reads CSASHLTSGRAHTGELFF. The CDR3 nucleotides read TGCAGTGCTAGCCACCTTACTAGCGGGAGGGCCCACACCGGGGAGCTGTTTTTT.